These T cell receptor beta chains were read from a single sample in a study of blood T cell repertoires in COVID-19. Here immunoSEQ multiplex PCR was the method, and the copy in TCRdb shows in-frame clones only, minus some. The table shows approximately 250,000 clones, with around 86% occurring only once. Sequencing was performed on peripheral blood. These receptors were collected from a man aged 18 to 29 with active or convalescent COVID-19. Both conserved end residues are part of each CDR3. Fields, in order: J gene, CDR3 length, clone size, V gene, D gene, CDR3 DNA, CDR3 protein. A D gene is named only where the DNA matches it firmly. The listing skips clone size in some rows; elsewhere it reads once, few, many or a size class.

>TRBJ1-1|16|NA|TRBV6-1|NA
TGTGCCAGCAGTGTTTGGGCTAGCAACCCGGCCACTGAAGCTTTCTTT
CASSVWASNPATEAFF
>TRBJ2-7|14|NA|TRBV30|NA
TGTGCCTGGAGTGTAGACAGGCTATCCTACGAGCAGTACTTC
CAWSVDRLSYEQYF
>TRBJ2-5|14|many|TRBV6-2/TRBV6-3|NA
TGTGCCAGCAGTCCCAGCGGCTCCCGGGAGACCCAGTACTTC
CASSPSGSRETQYF
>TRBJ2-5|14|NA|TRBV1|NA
TGCACCAGCAGCCAGCGACAGGGGCAAGCGCCCCAGTACTTC
CTSSQRQGQAPQYF
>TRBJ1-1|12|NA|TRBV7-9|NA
TGTGCCAGCTCGAGCGGGGGTACTGAAGCTTTCTTT
CASSSGGTEAFF
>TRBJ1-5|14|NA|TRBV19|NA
TGTGCCAGTAGTATGATAGAAAGCAATCAGCCCCAGCATTTT
CASSMIESNQPQHF
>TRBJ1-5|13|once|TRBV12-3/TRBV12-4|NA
TGTGCCAGCAGTTCGGGGGGCTATCAGCCCCAGCATTTT
CASSSGGYQPQHF
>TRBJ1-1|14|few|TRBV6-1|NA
TGTGCCAGCAGTGAACGGTCAAGCATCACTGAAGCTTTCTTT
CASSERSSITEAFF
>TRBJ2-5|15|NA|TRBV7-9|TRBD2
TGTGCCAGCAGCTTCGGCGGGAGGCTTGAAGAGACCCAGTACTTC
CASSFGGRLEETQYF
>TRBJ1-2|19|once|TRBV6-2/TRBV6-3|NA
TGTGCCAGCAGTGACCGTTCCGAGAGCTACTTACGGACAAACTATGGCTACACCTTC
CASSDRSESYLRTNYGYTF
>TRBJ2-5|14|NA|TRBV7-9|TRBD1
TGTGCCAGCAGGACAGGGGGCTTAGGAGAGACCCAGTACTTC
CASRTGGLGETQYF
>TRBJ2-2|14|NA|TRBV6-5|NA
TGTGCCAGCAGTTGGGGCACGAACACCGGGGAGCTGTTTTTT
CASSWGTNTGELFF
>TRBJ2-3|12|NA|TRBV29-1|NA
TGCAGCGTTGGAGGGATCCCAGATACGCAGTATTTT
CSVGGIPDTQYF
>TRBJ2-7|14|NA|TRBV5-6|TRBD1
TGTGCCAGCAGCTTGGGACAGGGATACTACGAGCAGTACTTC
CASSLGQGYYEQYF
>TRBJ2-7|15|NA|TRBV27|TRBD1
TGTGCCAGCAGTTGGTACGCGACAGGGACCTACGAGCAGTACTTC
CASSWYATGTYEQYF
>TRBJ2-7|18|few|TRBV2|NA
TGTGCCAGCAGTGAGCGGTTAGGGGGGGATTTTAGCTCCTACGAGCAGTACTTC
CASSERLGGDFSSYEQYF
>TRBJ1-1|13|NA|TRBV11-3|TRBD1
TGTGCCAGCAGCGACGAGACAGGGACTGAAGCTTTCTTT
CASSDETGTEAFF
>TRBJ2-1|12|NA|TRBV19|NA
TGTGCCAGTAGTGTCCAGGGCGATGAGCAGTTCTTC
CASSVQGDEQFF
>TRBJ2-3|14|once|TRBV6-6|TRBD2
TGTGCCAGCGGGAGGGGACGGGACACAGATACGCAGTATTTT
CASGRGRDTDTQYF
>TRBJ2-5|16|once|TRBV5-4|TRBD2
TGTGCCAGCAGGCTCGGGACTAGCGGGGGGTGGGAGACCCAGTACTTC
CASRLGTSGGWETQYF
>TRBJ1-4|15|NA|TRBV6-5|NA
TGTGCCAGCACCCACGCGGGTGCAACTAATGAAAAACTGTTTTTT
CASTHAGATNEKLFF
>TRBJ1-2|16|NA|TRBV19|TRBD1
TGTGCCAGTAGTACCCGTGACAGGGGGCAAGACTATGGCTACACCTTC
CASSTRDRGQDYGYTF
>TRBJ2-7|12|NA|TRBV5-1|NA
TGCGCCAGCAGCTTATACTCGGACGAGCAGTACTTC
CASSLYSDEQYF
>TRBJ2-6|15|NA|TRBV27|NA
TGTGCCAGCAGGCTCAGGGTACCTGGGGCCAACGTCCTGACTTTC
CASRLRVPGANVLTF
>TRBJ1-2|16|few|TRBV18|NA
TGTGCCAGCTCACCATCTGCTGGCGGAAGGAATAGTGGCTACACCTTC
CASSPSAGGRNSGYTF
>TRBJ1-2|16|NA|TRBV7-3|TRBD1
TGTGCCAGCAGCTCCGGGACAGGGAAGGAGTTGTATGGCTACACCTTC
CASSSGTGKELYGYTF
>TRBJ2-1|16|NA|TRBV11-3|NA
TGTGCCAGCAGCTTAGATCTGGGGGCAGGGGTCCATGAGCAGTTCTTC
CASSLDLGAGVHEQFF
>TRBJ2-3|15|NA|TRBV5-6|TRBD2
TGTGCCAGCATCCTCCTAGCGGGGGGCACAGATACGCAGTATTTT
CASILLAGGTDTQYF
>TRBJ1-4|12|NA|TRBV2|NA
TGTGCCAGCAGTGGGGCAGGAGAAAAACTGTTTTTT
CASSGAGEKLFF
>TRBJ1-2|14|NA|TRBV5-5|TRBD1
TGTGCCAGCAGCTTGCCTCAGGGGGCGTTTGGCTACACCTTC
CASSLPQGAFGYTF
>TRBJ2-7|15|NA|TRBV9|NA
TGTGCCAGCAGCGTAGGGGCGGGGAACTCCTACGAGCAGTACTTC
CASSVGAGNSYEQYF
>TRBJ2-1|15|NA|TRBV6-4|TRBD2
TGTGCCAGCAGTGACAACAGCGGGGGATACAATGAGCAGTTCTTC
CASSDNSGGYNEQFF
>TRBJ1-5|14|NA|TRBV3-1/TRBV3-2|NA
TGTGCCAGCAGCCAAGATGTACGAGATCAGCCCCAGCATTTT
CASSQDVRDQPQHF
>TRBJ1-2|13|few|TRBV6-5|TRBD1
TGTGCCAGCAACACCGCGCAGGGGGCTGGCTACACCTTC
CASNTAQGAGYTF
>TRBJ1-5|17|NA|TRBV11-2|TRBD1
TGTGCCAGCAGCTGTGTCGGGACAGGGCCCGGGTATCAGCCCCAGCATTTT
CASSCVGTGPGYQPQHF
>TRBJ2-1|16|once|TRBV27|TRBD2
TGTGCCAGCAGAAGCTCCAGCGGGAGGGTTTACAATGAGCAGTTCTTC
CASRSSSGRVYNEQFF
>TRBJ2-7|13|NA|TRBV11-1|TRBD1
TGTGCCAGCTCGGACAGGGTGACGGGGGAGCAGTACTTC
CASSDRVTGEQYF
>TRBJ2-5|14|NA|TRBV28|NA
TGTGCCAGCAGTTTGACAGGAGGACAGGAGACCCAGTACTTC
CASSLTGGQETQYF
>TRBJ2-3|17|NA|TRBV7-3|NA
TGTGCCAGTCCGCCCCCGAATAGGGGGGGGCACACAGATACGCAGTATTTT
CASPPPNRGGHTDTQYF
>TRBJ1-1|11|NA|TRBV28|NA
TGTGCCAGCACCGCCCATAGGGGAGCTTTCTTT
CASTAHRGAFF
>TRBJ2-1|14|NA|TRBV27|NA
TGTGCCAGCAGTATGACTAGGCGGTACAATGAGCAGTTCTTC
CASSMTRRYNEQFF
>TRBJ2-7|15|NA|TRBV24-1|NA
TGTGCCACCGCGGAAAATCGGGCAGGGGACTACGAGCAGTACTTC
CATAENRAGDYEQYF
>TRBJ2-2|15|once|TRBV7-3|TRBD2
TGTGCCAGCAGCTTAAATCGCGGGGGCACCGGGGAGCTGTTTTTT
CASSLNRGGTGELFF
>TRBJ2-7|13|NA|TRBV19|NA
TGTGCCAGTACCGGACTTAACATGCACGAGCAGTACTTC
CASTGLNMHEQYF
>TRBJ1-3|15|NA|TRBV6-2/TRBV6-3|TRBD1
TGTGCCAGCAGTTCGGCCGGGACAGGGGGCTATTCCATATATTTT
CASSSAGTGGYSIYF
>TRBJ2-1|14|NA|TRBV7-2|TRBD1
TGTGCCAGCAGCTTCGGACAGGTATACAATGAGCAGTTCTTC
CASSFGQVYNEQFF
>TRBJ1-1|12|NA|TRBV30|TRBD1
TGTGCCTGGAGTACCCACAGGGGTGAAGCTTTCTTT
CAWSTHRGEAFF
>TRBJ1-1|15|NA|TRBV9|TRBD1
TGTGCCAGCAGCCCGGGGGACAGGAGGGACACTGAAGCTTTCTTT
CASSPGDRRDTEAFF
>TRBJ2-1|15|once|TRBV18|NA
TGTGCCAGCTCACCCGGTATCTCATCCGGCAATGAGCAGTTCTTC
CASSPGISSGNEQFF
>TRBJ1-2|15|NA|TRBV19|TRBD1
TGTGCCAGTAGTGTCAGACAGGGGGGTAACTATGGCTACACCTTC
CASSVRQGGNYGYTF
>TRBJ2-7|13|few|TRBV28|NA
TGTGCCAGCAGTAGCTATACAGGCTACGAGCAGTACTTC
CASSSYTGYEQYF
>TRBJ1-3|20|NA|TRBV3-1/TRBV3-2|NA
TGTGCCAGCAGCCAAGATGGGGCACGAACAATCAGAGGTGGTGGAAACACCATATATTTT
CASSQDGARTIRGGGNTIYF
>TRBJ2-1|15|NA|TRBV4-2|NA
TGTGCCAGCAGCTCAAGGTTGGGACTGCCGAATGAGCAGTTCTTC
CASSSRLGLPNEQFF
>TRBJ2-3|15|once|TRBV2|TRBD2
TGTGCCAGCAGTGGGCCGGGGGGTCACACAGATACGCAGTATTTT
CASSGPGGHTDTQYF
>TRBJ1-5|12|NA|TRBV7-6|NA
TGTGCCAGCAGCCCCCCGAATCAGCCCCAGCATTTT
CASSPPNQPQHF
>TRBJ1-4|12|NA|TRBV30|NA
TGTGCCATCCAGCCGAGGGATGAAAAACTGTTTTTT
CAIQPRDEKLFF
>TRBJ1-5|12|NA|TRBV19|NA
TGTGCCAGTAGCCCCAGAAATCAGCCCCAGCATTTT
CASSPRNQPQHF
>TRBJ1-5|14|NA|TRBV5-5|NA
TGTGCCAGCAGCGAAGAAGGGGGAATTCAGCCCCAGCATTTT
CASSEEGGIQPQHF
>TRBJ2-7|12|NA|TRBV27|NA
TGTGCCAGCAGTTTAGCAGGGAACGAGCAGTACTTC
CASSLAGNEQYF
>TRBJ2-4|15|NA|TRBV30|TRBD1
TGTGCCTGGAGCGTCAGGGGGTCGACCAAAAACATTCAGTACTTC
CAWSVRGSTKNIQYF